These 10 T cell receptor beta chains were sequenced from one sample in a study of tumor-infiltrating lymphocytes in primary liver carcinoma. TCR beta cDNA was made from approximately 500 ng total RNA with a constant-region primer. Amplification in three nested multiplex PCR rounds with slightly modified ARM-PCR gave rise to TCR beta libraries. Researchers ran the first two PCR rounds for ten to eleven cycles each with TRBV1-TRBV30 forward primers and a C-beta reverse primer. TCRdb re-called the multiplex PCR reads through MiXCR, storing one row per CDR3 protein. The sample records 90,000 to 100,000 distinct CDR3 sequences, around two thirds being singletons. From unsorted bulk tissue weighing roughly 17-31 mg, DNA and RNA were co-extracted. Material for sequencing was liver tumor tissue from sampling region 5. Noted subset: tumor region T5, tumor centre. The origin of the receptors is a woman aged 55-69 years with primary liver carcinoma and hepatitis B virus infection.

Notes on this clonotype: This may be a read error: a much more frequent sequence differs by one nucleotide. The CDR3 nucleotides are TGTGCCTGGAGTGTACTGAGGTCCACTGAAGCTTTCTTT. Translation gives CAWSVLRSTEAFF. V gene TRBV30 combines with J gene TRBJ1-1; the D is unclear. V shed 0 bases and J shed 4 bases, with 9 bases lying between them. The CDR3 runs to 13 residues. Germline V gene sequence: CDR1 GTSNPN, CDR2 SVGIG (reference sequence).

The sample holds many counts of this clonotype. The rearrangement joins TRBV5-1 to TRBJ2-5, with D perhaps given as TRBD1 or TRBD2 (6 bases each). V was pared by 0 bases and J by 2 bases, with 14 bases between. The germline V gene encodes CDR1 SGHRS and CDR2 YFSETQ. The CDR3 runs to 16 residues. CDR3 DNA: TGCGCCAGCAGCTTGGTCCGCGGGACACAACAAGAGACCCAGTACTTC. Amino acid sequence: CASSLVRGTQQETQYF.

About this clonotype itself: The junction shows a germline mismatch at one end, possibly a read error. The chain links TRBV11-2 to TRBJ2-1, with a weak D call TRBD2 (5 bases). This CDR3 contains 14 residues. Germline CDR1 and CDR2: SGHAT and FQNNGV. The CDR3 coding sequence is TGTGTCAGCAGCTTAGGGTTAGCGTTTAATGAGCAGTTCTTC. As protein: CVSSLGLAFNEQFF.

The chain has TRBV5-6 and TRBJ2-7, with D maybe TRBD1 (7 bases). V lost 4 bases and J 1 base, leaving 15 bases between the germline ends. The CDR3 runs to 15 residues. Germline V gene lookup returns CDR1 SGHDT and CDR2 YYEEEE. The CDR3 here is CASSLGPGGSYEQYF. The CDR3 bases are TGTGCCAGCAGCCTCGGGCCAGGGGGGTCCTACGAGCAGTACTTC.

This clonotype was counted between two and nine times. A single base separates this from a much larger clone, so it may be a read error. J is TRBJ2-3 and V is TRBV28; 8 nucleotides align to TRBD2. In germline, CDR1 is MDHEN, CDR2 SYDVKM. CDR3 length: 15 residues. CDR3 in amino acids: CTSSSLAERRDTQYF. The CDR3 DNA sequence: TGTACCAGCAGTTCACTAGCGGAGCGTCGAGATACGCAGTATTTT. The full variable domain, completed using reference TRBV28 and TRBJ2-3, is DVKVTQSSRYLVKRTGEKVFLECVQDMDHENMFWYRQDPGLGLRLIYFSYDVKMKEKGDIPEGYSVSREKKERFSLILESASTNQTSMYLCTSSSLAERRDTQYFGPGTRLTVL.

With respect to this clonotype: A read error is likely, as this CDR3 ends without the conserved phenylalanine or tryptophan. V usage is TRBV6-1 and J usage is TRBJ2-4, with 7 nucleotides matching TRBD2. This CDR3 has 15 amino acids. Germline loops: CDR1 MNHNS, CDR2 SASEGT. The CDR3 sequence is CVSSEVGGSLNIQYL. The DNA for the CDR3 is TGTGTCAGCAGTGAAGTCGGCGGGAGCTTGAACATTCAGTACTTG.

Concerning this clonotype: The final CDR3 position lacks the conserved phenylalanine or tryptophan, pointing to a likely read error. The rearrangement links TRBV11-2 to TRBJ2-3, with 11 bases matching TRBD2. Germline lookup yields CDR1 SGHAT and CDR2 FQNNGV. The CDR3 spans 15 residues. The CDR3 reads CASSPGLAGPDTQYL. The CDR3 DNA sequence: TGTGCCAGCAGCCCCGGACTAGCGGGCCCAGATACACAGTATTTG.

V usage is TRBV12-3 or TRBV12-4 and J usage is TRBJ2-7, with 10 bases aligning to TRBD2. The CDR3 has 13 amino acids. V dropped 7 bases and J dropped 3; count of bases not matched to a gene: 3. This chain's CDR3 is CASKVAGGYEQYF. CDR3 DNA sequence: TGTGCCAGCAAGGTAGCGGGAGGCTACGAGCAGTACTTC.

Comment on this clonotype: One base away lies a much larger clone, so this may be a sequencing read error. The chain carries TRBV6-1 and TRBJ2-2; D uncertain. This CDR3 comprises 15 residues. CDR1 and CDR2 from the germline V gene are MNHNS and SASEGT. This CDR3 reads CTSSGLTRNTGELFF. The CDR3 DNA reads as TGTACCAGCAGTGGTCTGACCCGGAACACCGGGGAGCTGTTTTTT.

This clonotype has just one count. The chain joins TRBV11-2 to TRBJ2-3, with a tentative D call TRBD2 (7 bases). The length of the CDR3 is 15 residues. The germline V and J ends were trimmed by 8 bases and 2 bases, with 17 bases remaining between them. Germline assignment: CDR1 SGHAT and CDR2 FQNNGV. CDR3 sequence: CASGGVSGATDTQYF. CDR3 coding DNA: TGTGCCAGCGGGGGGGTATCGGGGGCCACAGATACGCAGTATTTT.